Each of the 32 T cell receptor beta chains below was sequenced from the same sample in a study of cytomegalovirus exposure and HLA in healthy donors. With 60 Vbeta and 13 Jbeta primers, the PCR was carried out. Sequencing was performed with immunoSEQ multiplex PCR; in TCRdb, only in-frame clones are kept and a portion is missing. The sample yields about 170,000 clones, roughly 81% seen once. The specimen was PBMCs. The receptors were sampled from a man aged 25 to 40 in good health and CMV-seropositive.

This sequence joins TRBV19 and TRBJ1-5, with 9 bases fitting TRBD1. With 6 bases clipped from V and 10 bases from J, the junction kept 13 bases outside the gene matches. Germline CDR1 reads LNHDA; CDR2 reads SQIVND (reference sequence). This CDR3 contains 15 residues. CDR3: CASSRTGDGFGPQHF. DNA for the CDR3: TGTGCCAGTAGCCGGACAGGGGACGGATTCGGCCCCCAGCATTTT.

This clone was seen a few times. This chain's CDR3 is CASSLGTGNSNQPQHF. CDR3 nucleotide sequence: TGTGCCAGCAGCTTAGGGACAGGGAATAGCAATCAGCCCCAGCATTTT. The V gene is TRBV5-6, the J gene TRBJ1-5; 9 bases line up with TRBD1. The CDR3 loop spans 16 amino acids. The germline V gene encodes CDR1 SGHDT and CDR2 YYEEEE. J was trimmed by 0 bases and V by 2 bases; bases with no gene match: 3.

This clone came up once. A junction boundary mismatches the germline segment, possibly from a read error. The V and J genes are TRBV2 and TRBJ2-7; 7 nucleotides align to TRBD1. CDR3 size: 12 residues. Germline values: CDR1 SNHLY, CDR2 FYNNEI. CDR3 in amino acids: CASRGDSYGQYF. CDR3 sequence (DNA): TGTGCCAGCAGGGGGGACAGCTACGGGCAGTACTTC.

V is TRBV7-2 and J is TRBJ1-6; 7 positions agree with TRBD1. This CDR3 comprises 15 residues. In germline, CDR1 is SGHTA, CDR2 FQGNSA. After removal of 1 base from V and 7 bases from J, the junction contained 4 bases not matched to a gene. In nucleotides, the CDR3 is TGTGCCAGCAGCTTAGAGGGGGACAGCAATTCACCCCTCCACTTT. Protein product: CASSLEGDSNSPLHF. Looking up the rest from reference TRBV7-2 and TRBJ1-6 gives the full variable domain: GAGVSQSPSNKVTEKGKDVELRCDPISGHTALYWYRQSLGQGLEFLIYFQGNSAPDKSGLPSDRFSAERTGGSVSTLTIQRTQQEDSAVYLCASSLEGDSNSPLHFGNGTRLTVT.

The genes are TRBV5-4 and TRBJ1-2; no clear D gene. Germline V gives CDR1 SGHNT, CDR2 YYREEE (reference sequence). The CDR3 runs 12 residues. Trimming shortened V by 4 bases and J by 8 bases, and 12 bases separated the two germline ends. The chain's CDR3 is CASSPAGSGYTF. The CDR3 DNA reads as TGTGCCAGCAGCCCGGCGGGGAGCGGCTACACCTTC.

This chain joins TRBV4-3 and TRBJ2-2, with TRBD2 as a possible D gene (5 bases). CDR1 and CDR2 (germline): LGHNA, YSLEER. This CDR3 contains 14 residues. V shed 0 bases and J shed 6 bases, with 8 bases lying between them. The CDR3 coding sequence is TGCGCCAGCAGCCAAGAGAGGGTATCCGGGGAGCTGTTTTTT. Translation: CASSQERVSGELFF.

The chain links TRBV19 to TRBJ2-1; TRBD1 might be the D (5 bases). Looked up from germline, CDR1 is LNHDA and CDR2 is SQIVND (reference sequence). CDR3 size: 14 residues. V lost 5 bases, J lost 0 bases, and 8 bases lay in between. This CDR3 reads CASSYGASYNEQFF. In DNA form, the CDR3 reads TGTGCCAGTAGTTATGGGGCCTCCTACAATGAGCAGTTCTTC.

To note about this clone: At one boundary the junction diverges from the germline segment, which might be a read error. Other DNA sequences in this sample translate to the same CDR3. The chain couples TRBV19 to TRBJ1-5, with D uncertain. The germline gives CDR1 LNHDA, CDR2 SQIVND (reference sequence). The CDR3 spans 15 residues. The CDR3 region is CASSIGDYSNQPQHF. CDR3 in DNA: TGCGCCAGTAGTATAGGTGACTATAGCAATCAGCCCCAGCATTTT.

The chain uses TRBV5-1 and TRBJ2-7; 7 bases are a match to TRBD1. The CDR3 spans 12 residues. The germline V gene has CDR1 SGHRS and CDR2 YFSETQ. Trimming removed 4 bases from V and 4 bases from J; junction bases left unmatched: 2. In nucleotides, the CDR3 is TGCGCCAGCAGCCGGACAGGTTACGAGCAGTACGTC. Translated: CASSRTGYEQYV.

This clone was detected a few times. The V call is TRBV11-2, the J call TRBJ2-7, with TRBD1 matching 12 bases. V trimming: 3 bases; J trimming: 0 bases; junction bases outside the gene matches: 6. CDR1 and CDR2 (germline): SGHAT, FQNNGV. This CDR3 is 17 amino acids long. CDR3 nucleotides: TGTGCCAGCAGCTTGCGGGGACAGGGGGCCATCTCCTACGAGCAGTACTTC. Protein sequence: CASSLRGQGAISYEQYF.

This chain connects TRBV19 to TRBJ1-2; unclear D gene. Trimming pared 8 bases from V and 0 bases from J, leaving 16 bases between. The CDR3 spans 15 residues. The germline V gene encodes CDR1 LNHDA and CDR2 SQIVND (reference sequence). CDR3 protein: CASAEGGWSNYGYTF. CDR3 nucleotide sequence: TGTGCCAGTGCGGAGGGAGGATGGTCTAACTATGGCTACACCTTC.

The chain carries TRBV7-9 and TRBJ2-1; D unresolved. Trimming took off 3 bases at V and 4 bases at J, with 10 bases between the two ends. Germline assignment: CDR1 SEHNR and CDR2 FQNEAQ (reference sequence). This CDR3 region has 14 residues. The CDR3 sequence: CASSLITGYNEQFF. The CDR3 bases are TGTGCCAGCAGCTTGATCACCGGGTACAATGAGCAGTTCTTC.

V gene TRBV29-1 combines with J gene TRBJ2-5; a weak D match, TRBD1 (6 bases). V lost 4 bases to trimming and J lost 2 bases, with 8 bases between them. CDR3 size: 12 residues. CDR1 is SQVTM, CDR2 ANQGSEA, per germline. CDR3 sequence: CSVARGQETQYF. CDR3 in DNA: TGCAGCGTTGCCAGGGGACAAGAGACCCAGTACTTC.

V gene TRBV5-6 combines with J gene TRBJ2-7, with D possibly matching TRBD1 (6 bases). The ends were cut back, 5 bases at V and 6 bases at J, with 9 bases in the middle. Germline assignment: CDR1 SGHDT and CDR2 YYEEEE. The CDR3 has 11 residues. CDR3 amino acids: CASSSGVEQYV. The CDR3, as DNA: TGTGCCAGCAGTTCAGGGGTCGAGCAGTACGTC.

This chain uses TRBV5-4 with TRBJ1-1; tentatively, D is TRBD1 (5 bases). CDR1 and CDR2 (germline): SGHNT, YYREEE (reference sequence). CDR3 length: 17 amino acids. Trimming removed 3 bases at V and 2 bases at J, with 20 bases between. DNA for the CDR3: TGTGCCAGCAGCTCGAGAGCCACGAGACAGTTAAACACTGAAGCTTTCTTT. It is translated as CASSSRATRQLNTEAFF.

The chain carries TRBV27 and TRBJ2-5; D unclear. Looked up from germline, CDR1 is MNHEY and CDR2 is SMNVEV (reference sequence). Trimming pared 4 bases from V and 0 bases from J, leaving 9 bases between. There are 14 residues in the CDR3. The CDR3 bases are TGTGCCAGCAGTTCAATCGGGTACCAAGAGACCCAGTACTTC. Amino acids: CASSSIGYQETQYF.

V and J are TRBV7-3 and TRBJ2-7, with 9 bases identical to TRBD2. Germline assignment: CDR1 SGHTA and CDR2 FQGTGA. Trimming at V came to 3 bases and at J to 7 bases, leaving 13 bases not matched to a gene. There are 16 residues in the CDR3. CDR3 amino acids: CASSLKRISGRWEQYV. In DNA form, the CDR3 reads TGTGCCAGCAGCTTGAAACGGATCAGCGGGAGGTGGGAGCAGTACGTC.

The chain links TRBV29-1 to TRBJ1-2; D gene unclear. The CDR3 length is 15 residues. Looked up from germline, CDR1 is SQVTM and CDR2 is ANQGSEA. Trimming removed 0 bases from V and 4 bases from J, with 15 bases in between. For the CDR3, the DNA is TGCAGCGTTGAAGAGGGAGGCACCCGGAGCTATGGCTACACCTTC. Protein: CSVEEGGTRSYGYTF.

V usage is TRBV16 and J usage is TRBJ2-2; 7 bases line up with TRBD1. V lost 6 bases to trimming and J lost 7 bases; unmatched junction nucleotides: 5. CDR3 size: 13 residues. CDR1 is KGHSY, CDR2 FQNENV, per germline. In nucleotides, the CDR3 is TGTGCCAGCAGTCACAGGGGAATCGGGGAGCTGTTTTTT. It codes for CASSHRGIGELFF.

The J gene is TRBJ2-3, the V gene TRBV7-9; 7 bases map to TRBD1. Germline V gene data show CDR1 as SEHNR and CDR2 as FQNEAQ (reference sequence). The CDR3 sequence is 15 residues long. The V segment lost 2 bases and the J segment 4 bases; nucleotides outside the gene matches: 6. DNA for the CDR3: TGTGCCAGCAGCTTATACCGGGACAGCGCAGATACGCAGTATTTT. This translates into CASSLYRDSADTQYF.

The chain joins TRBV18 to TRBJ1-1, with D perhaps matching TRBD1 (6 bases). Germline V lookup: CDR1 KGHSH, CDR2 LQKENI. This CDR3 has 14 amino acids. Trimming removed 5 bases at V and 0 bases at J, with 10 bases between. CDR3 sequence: CASSSDSMNTEAFF. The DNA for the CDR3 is TGTGCCAGCTCATCGGACAGTATGAACACTGAAGCTTTCTTT.

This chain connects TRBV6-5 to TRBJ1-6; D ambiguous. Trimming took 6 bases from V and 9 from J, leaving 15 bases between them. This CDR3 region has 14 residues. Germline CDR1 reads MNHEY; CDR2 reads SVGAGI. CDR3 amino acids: CASSTVPGGSPLHF. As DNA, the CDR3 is TGTGCCAGCAGCACCGTCCCGGGAGGTTCACCCCTCCACTTT.

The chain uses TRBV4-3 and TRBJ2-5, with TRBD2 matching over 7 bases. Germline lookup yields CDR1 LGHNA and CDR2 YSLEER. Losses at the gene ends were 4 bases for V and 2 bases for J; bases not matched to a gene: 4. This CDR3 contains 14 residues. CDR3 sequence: CASSLWGGQETQYF. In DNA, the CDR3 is TGCGCCAGCAGCCTTTGGGGGGGGCAAGAGACCCAGTACTTC.

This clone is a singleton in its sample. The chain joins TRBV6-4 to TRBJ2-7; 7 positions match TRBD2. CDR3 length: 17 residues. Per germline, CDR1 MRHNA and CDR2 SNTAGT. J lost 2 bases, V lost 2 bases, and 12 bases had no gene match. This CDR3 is CASSDQRSSGATYEQYV. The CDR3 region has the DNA TGTGCCAGCAGTGACCAACGGTCTAGCGGAGCCACCTACGAGCAGTACGTC.

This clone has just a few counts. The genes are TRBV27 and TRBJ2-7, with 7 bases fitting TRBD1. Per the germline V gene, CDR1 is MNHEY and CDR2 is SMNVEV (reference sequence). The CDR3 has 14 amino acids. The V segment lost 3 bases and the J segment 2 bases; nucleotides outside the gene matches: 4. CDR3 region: CASSFWDSTYEQYF. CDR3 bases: TGTGCCAGCAGTTTCTGGGACAGTACCTACGAGCAGTACTTC.

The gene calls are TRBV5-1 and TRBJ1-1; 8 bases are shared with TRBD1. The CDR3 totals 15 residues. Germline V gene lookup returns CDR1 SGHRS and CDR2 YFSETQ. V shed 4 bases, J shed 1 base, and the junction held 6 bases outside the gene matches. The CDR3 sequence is CASSTGTGSNTEAFF. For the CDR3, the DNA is TGCGCCAGCAGCACTGGGACAGGATCGAACACTGAAGCTTTCTTT.

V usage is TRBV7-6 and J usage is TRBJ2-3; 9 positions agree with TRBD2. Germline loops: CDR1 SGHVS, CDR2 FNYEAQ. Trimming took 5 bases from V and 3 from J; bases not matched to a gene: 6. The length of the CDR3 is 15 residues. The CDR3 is CASSPQLAGTDTQYF. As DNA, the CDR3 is TGTGCCAGCAGCCCCCAACTAGCGGGTACAGATACGCAGTATTTT.

The CDR3 loop reads CASSPLQGSKAQYF. The CDR3 DNA reads TGCGCCAGCAGCCCGTTACAGGGGAGCAAGGCCCAGTACTTC. The J gene is TRBJ2-5, the V gene TRBV5-1, with 7 bases aligning to TRBD1. J was trimmed by 9 bases and V by 4 bases; bases with no gene match: 12. Germline CDR1 reads SGHRS; CDR2 reads YFSETQ. The CDR3 consists of 14 residues.

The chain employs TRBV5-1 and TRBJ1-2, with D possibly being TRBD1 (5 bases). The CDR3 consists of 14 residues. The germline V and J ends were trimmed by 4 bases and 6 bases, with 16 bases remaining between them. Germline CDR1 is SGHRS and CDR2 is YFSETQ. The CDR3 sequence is CASSRTNLQDGYTF. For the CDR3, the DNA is TGCGCCAGCAGCAGAACCAATTTACAGGATGGCTACACCTTC.

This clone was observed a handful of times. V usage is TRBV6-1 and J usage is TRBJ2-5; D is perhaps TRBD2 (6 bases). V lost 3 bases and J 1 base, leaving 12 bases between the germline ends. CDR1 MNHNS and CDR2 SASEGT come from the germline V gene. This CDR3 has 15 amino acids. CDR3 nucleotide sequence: TGTGCCAGCAGTGATTACGGAGGGGCCCAAGAGACCCAGTACTTC. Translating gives CASSDYGGAQETQYF.

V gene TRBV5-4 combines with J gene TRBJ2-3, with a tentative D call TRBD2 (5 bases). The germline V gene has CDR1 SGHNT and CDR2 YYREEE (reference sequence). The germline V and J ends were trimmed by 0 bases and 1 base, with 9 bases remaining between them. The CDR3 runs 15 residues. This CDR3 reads CASSLGLRGTDTQYF. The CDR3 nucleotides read TGTGCCAGCAGCTTGGGACTACGGGGCACAGATACGCAGTATTTT.

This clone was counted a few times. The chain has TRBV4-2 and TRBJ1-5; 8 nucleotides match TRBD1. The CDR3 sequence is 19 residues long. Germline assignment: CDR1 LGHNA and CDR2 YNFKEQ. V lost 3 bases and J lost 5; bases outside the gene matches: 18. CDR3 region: CASSHSITQTGVRDQPQHF. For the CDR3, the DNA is TGTGCCAGCAGCCATTCCATAACTCAGACAGGGGTTAGAGATCAGCCCCAGCATTTT.